These 26 T cell receptor beta chains were all obtained from the same sample, sequenced in a study of T cells in localized non-small cell lung cancer. Using immunoSEQ multiplex PCR, the repertoire was profiled, and TCRdb retains in-frame clones only, with some absent. The table lists approximately 41,000 clones, about 85% of them singletons, with 7.1% in the top ten. The sequences come from peripheral blood, collected before any cancer treatment. These receptors were taken from a woman aged 18-49 years with stage III lung adenocarcinoma.

The chain employs TRBV7-9 and TRBJ2-1; weak D call: TRBD1 (5 bases). V was trimmed by 8 bases and J by 10 bases, leaving 24 bases between them. Germline V CDR1 and CDR2: SEHNR, FQNEAQ (reference sequence). The CDR3 is made up of 15 amino acids. The CDR3: CASFLPQGILSEQFF. Here the CDR3 DNA reads TGTGCCAGCTTCCTACCCCAGGGTATCCTCTCCGAGCAGTTCTTC. The complete variable domain, with remaining parts taken from reference TRBV7-9 and TRBJ2-1, reads DTGVSQNPRHKITKRGQNVTFRCDPISEHNRLYWYRQTLGQGPEFLTYFQNEAQLEKSRLLSDRFSAERPKGSFSTLEIQRTEQGDSAMYLCASFLPQGILSEQFFGPGTRLTVL.

This rearrangement joins TRBV5-6 to TRBJ1-1, with TRBD1 identical over 7 bases. CDR3 size: 15 residues. The germline V gene encodes CDR1 SGHDT and CDR2 YYEEEE. V was clipped by 3 bases and J by 2 bases; unmatched bases: 7. The CDR3 is CASSSFGTENTEAFF. The CDR3 DNA follows: TGTGCCAGCAGCTCCTTTGGGACAGAAAACACTGAAGCTTTCTTT.

The chain combines TRBV4-1 with TRBJ2-1, with 9 bases identical to TRBD2. Trimming removed 3 bases from V and 10 bases from J; junction bases left unmatched: 7. Per the germline V gene, CDR1 is MGHRA and CDR2 is YSYEKL. CDR3 size: 14 residues. For the CDR3, the DNA is TGCGCCAGCAGCCATCTAGCGGGGCCGGGGGAGCAGTTCTTC. This encodes CASSHLAGPGEQFF.

The chain carries TRBV6-1 and TRBJ1-1; 10 nucleotides align to TRBD1. Germline CDR1 MNHNS, CDR2 SASEGT. The trim removed 4 bases at V and 10 bases at J, leaving 6 bases unmatched. This CDR3 spans 13 amino acids. The CDR3 DNA sequence: TGTGCCAGCAGTGTCGACAGGGGGCGCGGAGCTTTCTTT. It specifies CASSVDRGRGAFF.

The chain carries TRBV5-1 and TRBJ1-2; D not certain. Trimming shortened V by 0 bases and J by 4 bases, and 7 bases separated the two germline ends. The CDR3 loop spans 13 amino acids. CDR1 is SGHRS and CDR2 is YFSETQ in the germline V gene. For the CDR3, the DNA is TGCGCCAGCAGCTTGGGCAACTCCTATGGCTACACCTTC. This encodes CASSLGNSYGYTF.

The rearrangement joins TRBV18 to TRBJ1-6, with a weak D call TRBD1 (5 bases). Trimming took off 1 base at V and 8 bases at J, with 12 bases between the two ends. Germline V gives CDR1 KGHSH, CDR2 LQKENI. The CDR3 covers 15 residues. The CDR3 sequence: CASSPQVGRDSPLHF. The CDR3 nucleotides are TGTGCCAGCTCACCACAAGTAGGCAGGGATTCACCCCTCCACTTT.

The chain has TRBV2 and TRBJ1-2; a possible D gene is TRBD1 (5 bases). This CDR3 contains 13 residues. V was cut by 4 bases and J by 1 base, with 7 bases left in between. Per the germline V gene, CDR1 is SNHLY and CDR2 is FYNNEI. DNA of the CDR3: TGTGCCAGCAGTGGGGGGTTTAACTATGGCTACACCTTC. Translation: CASSGGFNYGYTF.

The genes are TRBV7-3 and TRBJ1-6; the D gene is possibly TRBD1 (6 bases). V dropped 2 bases and J dropped 10 bases, with 9 bases sitting between them. Germline-derived CDR1 and CDR2 are SGHTA and FQGTGA. The CDR3 has 13 residues. CDR3 region: CASSLGGGSPLHF. The CDR3 DNA reads as TGTGCCAGCAGCTTAGGGGGCGGGTCACCCCTCCACTTT.

The chain joins TRBV6-5 to TRBJ2-5, with 10 positions matching TRBD2. Germline assignment: CDR1 MNHEY and CDR2 SVGAGI. This CDR3 region has 15 residues. V lost 5 bases and J lost 2; bases outside the gene matches: 5. CDR3 coding DNA: TGTGCCAGCAGTCCCAGAGCGGGGGGGCAAGAGACCCAGTACTTC. It codes for CASSPRAGGQETQYF.

V and J are TRBV29-1 and TRBJ1-2; 9 bases are shared with TRBD1. CDR1 and CDR2 (germline): SQVTM, ANQGSEA. This CDR3 contains 14 residues. Germline trimming cut 8 bases from V and 7 bases from J; bases unmatched to any gene: 14. The CDR3 region is CSSTRTGELGGYTF. The CDR3 DNA reads as TGCAGCTCCACGCGGACAGGGGAGTTGGGTGGCTACACCTTC.

The gene calls are TRBV2 and TRBJ2-3, with D maybe TRBD1 (5 bases). CDR1 and CDR2 (germline): SNHLY, FYNNEI. CDR3 length: 15 amino acids. Trimming took off 3 bases at V and 2 bases at J, with 12 bases between the two ends. The CDR3 region is CASSDPARVTDTQYF. The CDR3 bases are TGTGCCAGCAGTGATCCGGCCAGGGTCACAGATACGCAGTATTTT.

The rearrangement uses TRBV5-1 and TRBJ1-4; D is unresolved. Per germline, CDR1 SGHRS and CDR2 YFSETQ. This CDR3 has 13 amino acids. Trimming took off 0 bases at V and 10 bases at J, with 10 bases between the two ends. CDR3: CASSLEGSGKLFF. DNA for the CDR3: TGCGCCAGCAGCTTGGAGGGTAGTGGAAAACTGTTTTTT.

The V call is TRBV25-1, the J call TRBJ1-1; 7 nucleotides align to TRBD1. The junction had 6 bases not matched to a gene; V was cut back by 2 bases and J by 6 bases. Germline V gives CDR1 MGHDK, CDR2 SYGVNS. CDR3 length equals 14 residues. CDR3 nucleotides: TGTGCCAGCAGTGAACACACAGGGGCGTCTGAAGCTTTCTTT. Residues: CASSEHTGASEAFF.

J is TRBJ1-1 and V is TRBV6-5; 7 nucleotides align to TRBD1. Germline CDR1 MNHEY, CDR2 SVGAGI. With V trimmed by 11 bases and J by 8 bases, 11 bases remained unmatched. There are 12 residues in the CDR3. In DNA form, the CDR3 reads TGTGCCGCGGGGGCAGGGGGGATAGAAGCTTTCTTT. Amino acids: CAAGAGGIEAFF.

The genes are TRBV5-1 and TRBJ2-3; D possibly corresponds to TRBD2 (6 bases). Germline CDR1 is SGHRS and CDR2 is YFSETQ. Trimming removed 3 bases from V and 4 bases from J, with 18 bases in between. The length of the CDR3 is 16 residues. The CDR3 bases are TGCGCCAGCAGCTCCCAGGGAAATCCGGGGGCAGATACGCAGTATTTT. It encodes CASSSQGNPGADTQYF.

The rearrangement links TRBV27 to TRBJ1-1; D is unresolved. Germline V gene data show CDR1 as MNHEY and CDR2 as SMNVEV (reference sequence). The V end was cut by 1 base, the J end by 3 bases, with 3 bases between. This CDR3 is built from 12 residues. The CDR3 DNA reads as TGTGCCAGCAGTTTATTCGACACTGAAGCTTTCTTT. Its protein is CASSLFDTEAFF.

The chain joins TRBV6-6 to TRBJ1-5, with D unresolved. The germline CDR1 and CDR2 sequences are MNHNY and SVGAGI (reference sequence). The CDR3 consists of 14 residues. Trimming took off 5 bases at V and 7 bases at J, with 15 bases between the two ends. CDR3 coding DNA: TGTGCCAGCAGTGAGAACAGAGACGGGCAGCCCCAGCATTTT. Protein: CASSENRDGQPQHF.

This clone was detected once. For the CDR3, the DNA is TGTGCCAGCAGCGTAGCCGGGACAGGGGGGAATTCACCCCTCCACTTT. Amino acids: CASSVAGTGGNSPLHF. The V and J genes are TRBV9 and TRBJ1-6, with 11 bases that match TRBD1. Germline lookup yields CDR1 SGDLS and CDR2 YYNGEE. With V trimmed by 0 bases and J by 7 bases, 3 bases remained unmatched. The CDR3 runs 16 residues.

V usage is TRBV7-8 and J usage is TRBJ1-5; D call uncertain. In germline, CDR1 is SGHVS, CDR2 FQNEAQ. This CDR3 comprises 15 residues. V was pared by 2 bases and J by 3 bases, with 11 bases between. In DNA, the CDR3 is TGTGCCAGCAGCTTAATGGGAGGATACAATCAGCCCCAGCATTTT. Amino acids: CASSLMGGYNQPQHF. Supplemented by reference TRBV7-8 and TRBJ1-5, the full variable domain reads GAGVSQSPRYKVAKRGQDVALRCDPISGHVSLFWYQQALGQGPEFLTYFQNEAQLDKSGLPSDRFFAERPEGSVSTLKIQRTQQEDSAVYLCASSLMGGYNQPQHFGDGTRLSIL.

This chain links TRBV21-1 with TRBJ1-2; the table's D call, TRBD1, has no DNA check behind it. TRBV21-1 is a listed pseudogene. The CDR3 totals 12 residues. The CDR3 region has the DNA TGTGCCAGTACGGACAGCTTTTATGGCTACACCTTC. Its protein product is CASTDSFYGYTF.

CDR3 DNA sequence: TGTGCCAGCAGCTCCGGAACGTTGGGTATTAACAATGAGCAGTTCTTC. This sequence encodes CASSSGTLGINNEQFF. The chain couples TRBV7-9 to TRBJ2-1; no firm D call. CDR1 and CDR2 from the germline V gene are SEHNR and FQNEAQ (reference sequence). CDR3 length equals 16 residues. Trimming cost V 4 bases and J 5 bases, with 18 bases left between them.

CDR3 region: CASSLERGDEAFF. The CDR3 coding sequence is TGTGCCAGCAGCTTAGAGAGAGGGGATGAAGCTTTCTTT. The chain employs TRBV7-8 and TRBJ1-1; D is possibly TRBD1 (5 bases). V was cut by 1 base and J by 7 bases, with 10 bases left in between. CDR1 and CDR2 (germline): SGHVS, FQNEAQ. The CDR3 length is 13 residues.

This clone appeared a single time. The rearrangement uses TRBV19 and TRBJ1-5, with D perhaps TRBD1 (6 bases). The length of the CDR3 is 16 residues. Deletions cut 2 bases from V and 2 bases from J, with 13 bases between. Germline CDR1 and CDR2: LNHDA and SQIVND (reference sequence). CDR3 sequence: CASSIKGRGRNQPQHF. Written as DNA, the CDR3 is TGTGCCAGTAGTATAAAGGGCAGGGGCCGCAATCAGCCCCAGCATTTT.

This chain links TRBV7-8 with TRBJ2-7; perhaps TRBD1 as D (5 bases). The germline V gene encodes CDR1 SGHVS and CDR2 FQNEAQ. With 2 bases removed from V and 3 bases from J, the gap between germline ends came to 11 bases. The CDR3 totals 14 residues. As DNA, the CDR3 is TGTGCCAGCAGCTTACAGGGCTTTTACTACGAGCAGTACTTC. Protein: CASSLQGFYYEQYF.

CDR3 protein: CASRRKQGEGRHF. CDR3 sequence (DNA): TGTGCCAGCAGGCGTAAACAGGGTGAGGGTAGACATTTT. The gene calls are TRBV6-1 and TRBJ1-5; TRBD1 is a possible D gene (6 bases). Germline V CDR1 and CDR2: MNHNS, SASEGT. The V end lost 6 bases, the J end lost 16 bases, and 22 bases lay between the germline ends. This CDR3 comprises 13 residues.

The rearrangement joins TRBV7-8 to TRBJ2-1, with TRBD2 identical over 14 bases. CDR3 length: 16 amino acids. Germline V lookup: CDR1 SGHVS, CDR2 FQNEAQ. The J segment lost 9 bases and the V segment lost 5 bases, leaving 9 bases of the junction unmatched. The CDR3 here is CASSQGTSGGLGEQFF. DNA of the CDR3: TGTGCCAGCAGCCAAGGGACTAGCGGGGGACTAGGTGAGCAGTTCTTC.